This paragraph reports one T cell receptor beta chain. Its cognate antigen is unknown. Sequencing relied on immunoSEQ assay v3.0, run at survey level. The table came from immunoSEQ multiplex PCR; TCRdb's copy has only in-frame clones and leaves some out. The profile shows 7,000 or so clones, about 76% of them singletons. These data are taken from a study of long-term antiretroviral therapy in people with HIV. General study findings and limits: Specimen acquisition occurred between the mid-2000s and the late 2010s, potentially under older ART regimens. Diversity increased after ART yet remained lower than in transplant donor controls.

Clinicians in the United States treated all participants with HIV. The samples comprised roughly 1-11 million cryopreserved PBMC ahead of DNA extraction. The receptor was isolated from a man aged 40-49 years with HIV. The material was unsorted PBMCs, obtained 0.2 years after starting antiretroviral therapy.

CDR3 region: CASSLATKSYRGVKPQHF. The CDR3 nucleotides read TGTGCCAGCAGCTTAGCTACGAAATCATACAGGGGGGTGAAGCCCCAGCATTTT. V usage is TRBV11-2 and J usage is TRBJ1-5; 8 bases align to TRBD1. Trimming took 1 base from V and 8 from J; bases not matched to a gene: 16. This CDR3 contains 18 residues. Looked up from germline, CDR1 is SGHAT and CDR2 is FQNNGV.